This T cell receptor beta chain was documented in a study of radiotherapy plus CTLA-4 blockade in lung cancer. Study summary: Across the patients, objective responses occurred in about 18%, and disease control in over 25%.

The CDR3 runs to 14 residues. V lost 6 bases to trimming and J lost 4 bases; unmatched junction nucleotides: 8. Looked up from germline, CDR1 is KGHSH and CDR2 is LQKENI. Here immunoSEQ multiplex PCR was the method, and the copy in TCRdb shows in-frame clones only, minus some. Of about 45,000 clones listed, roughly 60% are singletons. Regarding the study as a whole: Interferon-beta, together with early blood T cell clone dynamics, reportedly best predicted response. There was expansion of tumor-derived TCR clones in blood after radiotherapy plus ipilimumab.

This clone has at least ten counts. Its antigen remains unknown. The source is a human donor with non-small cell lung cancer who had a partial response to radiotherapy plus ipilimumab. The input for sequencing was peripheral blood, taken from a patient treated with radiotherapy plus ipilimumab. V and J are TRBV18 and TRBJ1-2; the match to TRBD1 covers 7 bases. CDR3 region: CASSPTGTAYGYTF. The CDR3 DNA is TGTGCCAGCTCCCCGACCGGGACAGCCTATGGCTACACCTTC.